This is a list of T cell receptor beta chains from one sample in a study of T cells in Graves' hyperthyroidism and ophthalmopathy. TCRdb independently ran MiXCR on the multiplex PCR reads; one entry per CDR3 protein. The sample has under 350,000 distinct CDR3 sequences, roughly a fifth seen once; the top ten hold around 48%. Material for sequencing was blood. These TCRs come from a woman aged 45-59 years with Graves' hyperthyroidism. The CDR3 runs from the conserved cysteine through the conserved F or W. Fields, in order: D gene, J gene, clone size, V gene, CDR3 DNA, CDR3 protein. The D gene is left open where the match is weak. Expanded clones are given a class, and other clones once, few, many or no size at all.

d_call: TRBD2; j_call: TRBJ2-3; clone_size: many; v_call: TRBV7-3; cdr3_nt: TGTGCCAGCAGCTTATATGGTAGCGGGGGCCCACTCAGTACGCAGTATTTT; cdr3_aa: CASSLYGSGGPLSTQYF
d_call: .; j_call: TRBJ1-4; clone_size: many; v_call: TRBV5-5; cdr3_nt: TGTGCCAGCAGCTGGTGGGGAGTGGACGAAAAACTGTTTTTT; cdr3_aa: CASSWWGVDEKLFF
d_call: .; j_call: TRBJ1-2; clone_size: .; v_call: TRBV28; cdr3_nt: TGTGCCAGCAGTTTTAGGGGGGCAGGTGGCTACACCTTC; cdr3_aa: CASSFRGAGGYTF
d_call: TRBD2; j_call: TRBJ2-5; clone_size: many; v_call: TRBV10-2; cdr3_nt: TGCGCCAGCAGCCCACTAGCGGCTACAGAGACCCAGTACTTC; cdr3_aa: CASSPLAATETQYF
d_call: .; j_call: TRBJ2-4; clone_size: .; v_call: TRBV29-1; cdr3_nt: TGCAGCGTTGTAAGGGCCAGGGGAAACATTCAGTACTTC; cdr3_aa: CSVVRARGNIQYF
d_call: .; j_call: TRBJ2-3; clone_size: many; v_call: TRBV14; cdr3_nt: TGTGCCAGCAGACCGACAGGTTTTAGCACAGATACGCAGTATTTT; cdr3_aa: CASRPTGFSTDTQYF
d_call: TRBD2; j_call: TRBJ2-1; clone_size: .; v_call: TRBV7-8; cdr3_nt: TGTGCCAGCAGCTTACAGCTAGCGGGAAACTACAATGAGCAGTTCTTC; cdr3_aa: CASSLQLAGNYNEQFF
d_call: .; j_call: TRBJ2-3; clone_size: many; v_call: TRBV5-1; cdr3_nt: TGCGCCAGCAGCCCCCCAACGACAGATACGCAGTATTTT; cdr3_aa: CASSPPTTDTQYF
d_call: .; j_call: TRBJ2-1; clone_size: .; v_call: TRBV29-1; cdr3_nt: TGCAGCGTTGAGTTTAGCTATGAGCAGTTCTTC; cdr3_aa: CSVEFSYEQFF
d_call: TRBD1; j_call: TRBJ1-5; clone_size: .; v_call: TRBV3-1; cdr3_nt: TGTGCCAGCAGCCAGCCGGACAGGGAGCCTCAGCCCCAGCATTTT; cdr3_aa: CASSQPDREPQPQHF
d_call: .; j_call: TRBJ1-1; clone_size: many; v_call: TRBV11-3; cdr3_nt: TGTGCCAGCAGCTCGAGCCCCCTCGGCACTGAAGCTTTCTTT; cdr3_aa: CASSSSPLGTEAFF
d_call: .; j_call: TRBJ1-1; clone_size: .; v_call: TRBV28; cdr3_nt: TGTGCCAGCAGTTTGAGGCAGCTGAACACTGAAGCTTTCTTT; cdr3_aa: CASSLRQLNTEAFF
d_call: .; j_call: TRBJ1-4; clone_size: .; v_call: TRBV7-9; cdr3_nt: TGTGCCAGCACTCGGGGAACTAATGAAAAACTGTTTTTT; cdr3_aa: CASTRGTNEKLFF
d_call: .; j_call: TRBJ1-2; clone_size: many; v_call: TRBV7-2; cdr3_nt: TGTGCCAGCAGCTCCATTCGGAAGACTCTCCCTGGCTACACCTTC; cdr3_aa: CASSSIRKTLPGYTF
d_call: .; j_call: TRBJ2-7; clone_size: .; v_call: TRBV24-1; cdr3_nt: TGTGCCACCAGTGACAGGGGGGCCTACGAGCAGTACTTC; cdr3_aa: CATSDRGAYEQYF
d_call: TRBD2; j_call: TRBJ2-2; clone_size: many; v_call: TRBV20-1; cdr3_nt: TGCAGTGCTGTTATCGGGGGGGGCAACACCGGGGAGCTGTTTTTT; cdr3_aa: CSAVIGGGNTGELFF
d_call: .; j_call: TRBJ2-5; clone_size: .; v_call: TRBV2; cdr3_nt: TGTGCCAGCAGTGCTGGGTACCAAGAGACCCAGTACTTC; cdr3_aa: CASSAGYQETQYF
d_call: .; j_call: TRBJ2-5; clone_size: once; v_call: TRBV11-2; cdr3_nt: TGTGCCAGCAGCATACTGTACAATACGGAGACCCAGTACTTC; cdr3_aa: CASSILYNTETQYF
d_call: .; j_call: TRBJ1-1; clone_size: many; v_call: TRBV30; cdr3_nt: TGTGCCTGGAGTGTATGGGGGCCGGGCCGTGAAGCTTTCTTT; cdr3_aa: CAWSVWGPGREAFF
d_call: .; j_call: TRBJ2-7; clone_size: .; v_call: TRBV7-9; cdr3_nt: TGTGCCAGCAACGCACAACAAGGAACAGGCACCTACGAGCAGTACTTC; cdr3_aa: CASNAQQGTGTYEQYF
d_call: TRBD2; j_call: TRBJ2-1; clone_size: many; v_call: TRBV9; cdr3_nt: TGTGCCAGCAGCTCGTTAGCGGGAGGGGACGCGGATGAGCAGTTCTTC; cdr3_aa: CASSSLAGGDADEQFF
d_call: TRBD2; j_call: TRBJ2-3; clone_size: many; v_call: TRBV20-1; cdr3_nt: TGCACGGGGGGGGTGGCCACAGATACGCAGTATTTT; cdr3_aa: CTGGVATDTQYF
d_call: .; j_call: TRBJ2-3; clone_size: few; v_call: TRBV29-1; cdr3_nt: TGCAGCGTTGGAACAGATACTAGCACAGATACGCAGTATTTT; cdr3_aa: CSVGTDTSTDTQYF
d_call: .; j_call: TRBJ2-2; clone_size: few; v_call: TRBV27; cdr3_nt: TGTGCCAGCAGCAGTACAGGGATCGGGGAGCTGTTTTTT; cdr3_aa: CASSSTGIGELFF
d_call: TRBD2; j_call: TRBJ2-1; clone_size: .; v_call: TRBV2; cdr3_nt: TGTGCCAGCAGTAGGGCCGGGGGACTAGCTAATGAGCAGTTCTTC; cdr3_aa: CASSRAGGLANEQFF
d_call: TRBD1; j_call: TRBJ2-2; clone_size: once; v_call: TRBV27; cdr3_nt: TGTGCCAGCAGTTTAGAACAGGGGGCGCCCGGGGAGCTGTTTTTT; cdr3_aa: CASSLEQGAPGELFF
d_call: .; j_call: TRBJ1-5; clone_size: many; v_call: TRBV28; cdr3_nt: TGTGCCAGCAGTTTGCAACAGGGTATGTTTCAGCCCCAGCATTTT; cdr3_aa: CASSLQQGMFQPQHF
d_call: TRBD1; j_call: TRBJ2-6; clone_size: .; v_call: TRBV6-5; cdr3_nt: TGTGCCAGCAGACTCACAGGGGTCTCTGGGGCCAACGTCCTGACTTTC; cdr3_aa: CASRLTGVSGANVLTF
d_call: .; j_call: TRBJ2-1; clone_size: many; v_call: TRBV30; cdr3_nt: TGTGCCTGGAGTGAGGCAGCGAGCTCCTACAATGAGCAGTTCTTC; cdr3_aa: CAWSEAASSYNEQFF
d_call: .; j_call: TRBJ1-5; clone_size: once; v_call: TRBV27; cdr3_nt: TGTGCCAGCAGTCCAACCCCCAGGCAGCCCCAGCATTTT; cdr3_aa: CASSPTPRQPQHF
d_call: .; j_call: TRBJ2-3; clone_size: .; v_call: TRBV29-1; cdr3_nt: TGCAGCGTTGAAGGAGGGGATTCCACAGATACGCAGTATTTT; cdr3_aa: CSVEGGDSTDTQYF
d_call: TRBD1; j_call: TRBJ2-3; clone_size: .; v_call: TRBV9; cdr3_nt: TGTGCCAGCAGCGTAAGGGGGCGCCGGGCAGATACGCAGTATTTT; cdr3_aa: CASSVRGRRADTQYF
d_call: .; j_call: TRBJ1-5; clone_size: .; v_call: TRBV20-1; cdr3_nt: TGCAGTGCTGGTGGAGGTTCGTATCCCCAGCATTTT; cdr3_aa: CSAGGGSYPQHF
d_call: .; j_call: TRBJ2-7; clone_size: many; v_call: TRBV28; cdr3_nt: TGTGCAGGAGGGGGGCGCCGGGAGCAGTACTTC; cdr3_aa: CAGGGRREQYF
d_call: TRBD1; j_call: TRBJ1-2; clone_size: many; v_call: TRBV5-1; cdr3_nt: TGCGCCAGCAGCTTGGCCGGGACAGGGAACTATGGCTACACCTTC; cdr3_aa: CASSLAGTGNYGYTF
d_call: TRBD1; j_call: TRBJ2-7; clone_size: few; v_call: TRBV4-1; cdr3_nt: TGCGCCAGCAGCCAAGGTTGGACAGGGAGCTCCTACGAGCAGTACTTC; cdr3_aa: CASSQGWTGSSYEQYF
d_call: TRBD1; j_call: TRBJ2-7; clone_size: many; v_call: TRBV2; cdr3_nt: TGTGCCAGTGAAAACAGGGGGGACGAGCAGTACTTC; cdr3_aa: CASENRGDEQYF
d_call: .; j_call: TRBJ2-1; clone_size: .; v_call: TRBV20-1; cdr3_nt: TGCAGTGCTTTTACAGCCTACAATGAGCAGTTCTTC; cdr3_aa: CSAFTAYNEQFF
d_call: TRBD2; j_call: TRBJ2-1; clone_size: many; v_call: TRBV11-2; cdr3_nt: TGTGCCAGCAGCTTAGTTGCGGGGGGGCTCAATGAGCAGTTCTTC; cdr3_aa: CASSLVAGGLNEQFF
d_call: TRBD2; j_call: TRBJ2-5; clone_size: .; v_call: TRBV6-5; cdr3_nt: TGTGCCAGCATTACCCGGACTAGCGGGAGGGGAATCCAAGAGACCCAGTACTTC; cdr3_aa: CASITRTSGRGIQETQYF
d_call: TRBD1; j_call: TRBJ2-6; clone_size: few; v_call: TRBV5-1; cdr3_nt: TGCGCCAGCAGCTTTTATGGACAGGGGCTTGGGGCCAACGTCCTGACTTTC; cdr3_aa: CASSFYGQGLGANVLTF
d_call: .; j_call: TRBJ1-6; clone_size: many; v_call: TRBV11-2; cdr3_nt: TGTGCCAGCAGCTTACCGAATTCACCCCTCCACTTT; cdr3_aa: CASSLPNSPLHF
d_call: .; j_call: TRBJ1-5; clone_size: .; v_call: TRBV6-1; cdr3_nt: TGTGCCAGCAGTCCTCGGGGGGGGCAGGTTGGCAATCAGCCCCAGCATTTT; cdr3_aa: CASSPRGGQVGNQPQHF
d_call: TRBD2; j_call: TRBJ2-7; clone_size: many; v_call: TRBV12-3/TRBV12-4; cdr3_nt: TGTGCCAGCAGGCCCACTAGCGGGAGTACCTACGAGCAGTACTTC; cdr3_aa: CASRPTSGSTYEQYF
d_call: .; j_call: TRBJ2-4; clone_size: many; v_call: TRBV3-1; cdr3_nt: TGTGCCAGCAGCCAACAAAACATTCAGTACTTC; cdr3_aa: CASSQQNIQYF
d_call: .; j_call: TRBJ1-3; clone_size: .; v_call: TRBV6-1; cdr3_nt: TGTGCCAGCAGTTCCCCGGGGGAGGATAGAAGAAACACCATATATTTT; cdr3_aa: CASSSPGEDRRNTIYF
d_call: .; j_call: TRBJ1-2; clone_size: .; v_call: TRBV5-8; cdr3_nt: TGTGCCAGCAGGGTGAGAGGTACCTATGGCTACACCTTC; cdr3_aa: CASRVRGTYGYTF
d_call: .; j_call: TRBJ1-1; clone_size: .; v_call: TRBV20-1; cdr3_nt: TGCAGTGCCAGAAGGTCCTACACTGAAGCTTTCTTT; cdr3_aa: CSARRSYTEAFF
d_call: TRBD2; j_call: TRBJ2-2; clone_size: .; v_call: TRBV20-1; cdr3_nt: TGCAGTGCTAGTTCGGCGGGAGGCCTAAACACCGGGGAGCTGTTTTTT; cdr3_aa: CSASSAGGLNTGELFF
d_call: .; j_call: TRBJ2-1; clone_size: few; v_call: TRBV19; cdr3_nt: TGTGCCAGTATAGGACAGCAGTTCTTC; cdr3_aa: CASIGQQFF
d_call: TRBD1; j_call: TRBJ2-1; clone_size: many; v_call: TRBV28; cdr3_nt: TGTGCCAGCAGCCCCAGGACAGGGTCAGGCAATGAGCAGTTCTTC; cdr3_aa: CASSPRTGSGNEQFF
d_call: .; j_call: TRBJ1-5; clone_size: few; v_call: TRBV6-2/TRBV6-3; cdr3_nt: TGTGCCAGCAAACGGGCAGCATTGAATCAGCCCCAGCATTTT; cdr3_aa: CASKRAALNQPQHF
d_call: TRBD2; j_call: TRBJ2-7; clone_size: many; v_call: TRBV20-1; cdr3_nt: TGCAGTGCTAGCCGCTTTTCCCGCACTAGCGGGAACTACGAGCAGTACTTC; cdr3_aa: CSASRFSRTSGNYEQYF
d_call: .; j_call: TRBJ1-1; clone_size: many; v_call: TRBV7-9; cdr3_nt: TGTGCCAGCAACAGGGCATCCGAAGCTTTCTTT; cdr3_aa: CASNRASEAFF
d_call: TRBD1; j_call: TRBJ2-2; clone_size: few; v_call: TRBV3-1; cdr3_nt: TGTGCCAGCAGCCAAGCCCGGACAGGTAACACCGGGGAGCTGTTTTTT; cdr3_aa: CASSQARTGNTGELFF
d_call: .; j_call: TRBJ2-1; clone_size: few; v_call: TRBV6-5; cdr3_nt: TGTGCCAGCAGCTACTCGCATGGTGAGCAGTTCTTC; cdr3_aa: CASSYSHGEQFF
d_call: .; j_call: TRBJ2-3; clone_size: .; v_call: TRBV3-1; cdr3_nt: TGCGCCAGCAGCCCGGATGGGGCGCTGACAGATACGCAGTATTTT; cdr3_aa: CASSPDGALTDTQYF
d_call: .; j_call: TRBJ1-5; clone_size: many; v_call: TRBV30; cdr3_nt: TGTGCCTGGGACAGGCCGGGGGAGCCCCAGCATTTT; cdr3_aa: CAWDRPGEPQHF